The clone carrying this TCR beta chain has only a few counts. Antigen unknown. This entry is derived from a study of T cell repertoires in cytomegalovirus infection. Study at large: Public TCR beta signatures indicated both CMV infection and matching HLA type.

Study-level results: HLA-C-restricted, CMV-specific TCR beta clonotypes were dominant ex vivo. Carriers of CMV plus the relevant HLA were identified by cumulative public TCR beta family frequency.

Germline V gives CDR1 MDHEN, CDR2 SYDVKM. The CDR3 totals 15 residues. With 2 bases removed from V and 4 bases from J, the gap between germline ends came to 12 bases. TCRdb itself ran the reads through MiXCR, one entry per CDR3 protein. Here the sample spans fewer than 350,000 distinct CDR3 sequences, 8% to 9.5% being singletons. The chain joins TRBV28 to TRBJ2-1, with a tentative D call TRBD1 (5 bases). The sequencing input was PBMCs. The clonotype originates from a human donor in good health (CMV status not recorded). Some clones in this sample may be carry-over from other donors' samples. As DNA, the CDR3 is TGTGCCAGCAGTTTAGTCGCGACAGCTTACAATGAGCAGTTCTTC. Translated, it gives CASSLVATAYNEQFF.